The clone carrying this T cell receptor (beta chain) was recorded a few times. Its target is not known. V lost 1 base to trimming and J lost 1 base, with 10 bases between them. This CDR3 comprises 15 residues. TCRdb analysed the reads with MiXCR anew, one entry per CDR3 protein. The sample includes a few hundred thousand distinct CDR3 sequences, about 27% of them seen just once. This sample is part of a study of T cell repertoires in cytomegalovirus infection. The overall study: Researchers turned to recently identified HLA-C-restricted CMV epitopes as well as well-studied HLA-B-restricted ones. In public TCR beta signatures, there were indications of both CMV infection and matching HLA type.

Findings and limits, study-wide: CMV carriers with the relevant HLA were identified by cumulative public TCR beta family frequency. CMV-specific TCR beta clonotypes restricted by HLA-C dominated the ex vivo response.

The clonotype was recovered from a human donor in good health (CMV status not recorded). Some clones in this sample may be carry-over from other donors' samples. The chain combines TRBV12-3 or TRBV12-4 with TRBJ1-2; D may be TRBD1 (6 bases). The material was cultured PBMCs, obtained from culture after CMV antigen stimulation. This chain's CDR3 is CASSLGTVFNYGYTF. CDR3 in DNA: TGTGCCAGCAGTTTAGGGACAGTTTTTAACTATGGCTACACCTTC.